This entry is about one T cell receptor beta chain. The target antigen is unknown. This sample is drawn from a study of shared clonotypes between healthy human individuals. Broader study findings: Clonotypes shared by all four donors outscored non-shared clonotypes in generation probability. Even with large depth, rarefaction showed that sorted-subset sequencing was incomplete.

CDR3 length equals 15 residues. From germline, CDR1 is SEHNR and CDR2 FQNEAQ (reference sequence). V lost 10 bases to trimming and J lost 8 bases, with 23 bases between them. Per the original methods: Filtering differed, since immunoSEQ gave only junction sequences and no quality scores. The repertoire was sequenced with immunoSEQ multiplex PCR; TCRdb's copy has only in-frame clones and lacks some. V and J calls and clone size follow that table, whereas D and trimming were derived from the DNA. The data contain fewer than 1 million clones, approximately 96% of them singletons. Naive CD8 cells comprised CD45RO-negative, CCR7-positively selected cells, excluding terminally differentiated effector memory CD45RA+ cells. Donors included only healthy HIV-negative adults lacking recent acute infections or vaccinations.

The specimen sequenced was naive CD8+ T cells sorted from blood. The rearrangement uses TRBV7-9 and TRBJ1-4; possible D gene TRBD1, 6 bases. The TCR was taken from a man under 40 in good health. The CDR3: CAILDRDNNQEKLFF. CDR3 sequence (DNA): TGTGCCATTCTGGACCGGGACAACAATCAGGAAAAACTGTTTTTT.